The rows below give T cell receptor beta chains drawn from one sample of a study of blood T cell repertoires in COVID-19. Sequenced by immunoSEQ multiplex PCR; TCRdb stores in-frame clones only, minus some. The sample yields approximately 260,000 clones, about 81% seen once. The sample comprised PBMCs or T cells enriched from blood (not recorded which). These receptors were collected from a man aged 25 to 40 with acute COVID-19. The conserved cysteine and the conserved F or W are not part of the CDR3 here.

ASSQTSGRAPDEQF	TRBJ2-1	TRBV7-9
ASRSGQRDEQF	TRBJ2-1	TRBV6-6
ASSLFLGAAEAF	TRBJ1-1	TRBV5-4
ASSPTAGGYNEQF	TRBJ2-1	TRBV7-7
ASSERGQGVGEQF	TRBJ2-1	TRBV2
ASSFPSGAGETQY	TRBJ2-5	TRBV7-2
ASSLTGTGLDLVGYT	TRBJ1-2	TRBV7-8
ASSVAEGAVYGYT	TRBJ1-2	TRBV9
ASSLFRVDGSPLH	TRBJ1-6	TRBV11-2
AWSVDRGGTEAF	TRBJ1-1	TRBV30
ASSVAVSGNTIY	TRBJ1-3	TRBV2
ASSKVPGVCQNIQY	TRBJ2-4	TRBV21-1
ASSRGTASGNTIY	TRBJ1-3	TRBV3-1/TRBV3-2
ASSQLLAGANNEQF	TRBJ2-1	TRBV16
ASSLVDSAQPQH	TRBJ1-5	TRBV7-9
ASSLEGLVKYEQF	TRBJ2-1	TRBV5-1
ASSRDRIYGYT	TRBJ1-2	TRBV14
ASSLGIGWVEASATYNEQF	TRBJ2-1	TRBV5-1
ASRAGGTTGELF	TRBJ2-2	TRBV7-2
ASTPGEETQY	TRBJ2-5	TRBV2
ASSSVGTANNEQF	TRBJ2-1	TRBV27
ASSVATSGRGRTDTQY	TRBJ2-3	TRBV9